Following are 2 T cell receptor beta chains from one sample sequenced in a study of OX40 agonist ivuxolimab in advanced cancers. The table came from immunoSEQ multiplex PCR; TCRdb's copy has only in-frame clones and leaves some out. Among tens of thousands of clones listed, almost 90% were seen once. Here the sequenced sample was CD4+ or CD8+ T cells sorted from blood, taken in a trial of the OX40 agonist ivuxolimab. These receptors originate from an adult with an advanced solid tumor such as melanoma, head and neck, liver or kidney cancer.

The genes are TRBV28 and TRBJ2-7, with 8 bases that match TRBD2. Losses at the gene ends were 8 bases for V and 2 bases for J; bases not matched to a gene: 5. The CDR3 totals 13 residues. The germline CDR1 and CDR2 sequences are MDHEN and SYDVKM. The CDR3 DNA sequence: TGTGCCAGCGGGCGGGAGGCAACCTACGAGCAGTACTTC. Its protein is CASGREATYEQYF.

This chain links TRBV7-2 with TRBJ1-2, with 8 positions matching TRBD1. Germline trimming cut 4 bases from V and 8 bases from J; bases unmatched to any gene: 3. The CDR3 runs 12 residues. Germline V CDR1 and CDR2: SGHTA, FQGNSA. The CDR3 region has the DNA TGTGCCAGCAGCTCCCAGGGGGCAGGCTACACCTTC. It specifies CASSSQGAGYTF.